This TCR beta chain was sequenced during a study of CD8 T cells in ankylosing spondylitis. The germline CDR1 and CDR2 sequences are ENHRY and SYGVKD. With 5 bases removed from V and 4 bases from J, the gap between germline ends came to 10 bases. This CDR3 contains 13 residues. Broader study findings: Significant enrichment of disease-linked clones was reportedly seen in matched ankylosing spondylitis synovial fluid. Disease-linked clones bore a CD8+ phenotype, appearing relatively rarely in peripheral blood. Characteristic, it appeared, of ankylosing spondylitis blood was a TCR beta motif of roughly eight highly homologous variants.

Generation of TCR beta libraries employed quantitative 5'-RACE incorporating molecular barcodes. TCRdb ran MiXCR on the 5' RACE reads and lists one entry per CDR3 protein. The sample lists a few hundred thousand distinct CDR3 sequences; about 19% were seen once. This clonotype was seen repeatedly, ten times or more. The target antigen is unknown. Sequenced: blood, either unsorted or a sorted T cell fraction (not recorded which). This TCR was recovered from a male donor with ankylosing spondylitis or in good health (not recorded which). This chain connects TRBV10-3 to TRBJ2-3; D is perhaps TRBD1 or TRBD2 (5 bases each). The CDR3 bases are TGTGCCATCAGTCGGGACGGGCCAGATACGCAGTATTTT. Translated: CAISRDGPDTQYF.